The present T cell receptor (beta chain) was sequenced within a study of blood T cell repertoires in COVID-19. Study-wide background: Material from acute and convalescent COVID-19 was sourced from the United States, Italy and Spain.

Methods used by the authors: Reference gene primer amplification in the assay estimated nucleated cell counts. Sequencing used immunoSEQ multiplex PCR; TCRdb keeps in-frame clones, though not all of them. From that table come the V and J calls and clone size; the DNA was used to work out D and trimming. This repertoire shows around 170,000 clones, around 72% found once; its top ten account for 3%. CDR3 length: 15 residues. The sample comprised peripheral blood. V and J are TRBV12-2 and TRBJ2-5; the table names TRBD1, a call not compared with the DNA. TRBV12-2 is tagged as a pseudogene. The TCR comes from an elderly woman with acute or convalescent COVID-19. The CDR3 sequence is CASRLGDIPQETQYF. In DNA, the CDR3 is TGTGCAAGTCGCTTAGGTGACATTCCGCAAGAGACCCAGTACTTC.